Sequencing of this T cell receptor (beta chain) was carried out in a study of graft-versus-host responses after intestinal transplantation. Whole-study findings and limits: Some patients had graft-donor T cell macrochimerism. In their allografts, the ratios of graft-versus-host to host-versus-graft T cell clones were high.

V lost 5 bases to trimming and J lost 4 bases, with 14 bases between them. Germline lookup yields CDR1 SEHNR and CDR2 FQNEAQ (reference sequence). CDR3 length: 14 amino acids. The repertoire was sequenced with immunoSEQ multiplex PCR; TCRdb's copy has only in-frame clones and lacks some. The sample consists of about 15,000 clones, 33% of them appearing once. This clone was seen more than once but under ten times. Stimulators, about 200,000 irradiated and violet-dye-labeled cells, were plated with about 200,000 CFSE-labeled responder cells. The TCR originated in a human patient who received an intestinal transplant. The rearrangement uses TRBV7-9 and TRBJ1-2; the D gene is possibly TRBD1 (5 bases). The specimen was alloreactive CD8+ T cells from a mixed lymphocyte reaction culture, collected before intestinal transplant. As for subset: CFSE-low proliferating T cells sorted from approximately 6-day pre-transplant mixed lymphocyte reaction (GvH or HvG direction). The CDR3 loop is CASSIVGAGYGYTF. CDR3 sequence (DNA): TGTGCCAGCAGCATCGTAGGGGCCGGCTATGGCTACACCTTC.